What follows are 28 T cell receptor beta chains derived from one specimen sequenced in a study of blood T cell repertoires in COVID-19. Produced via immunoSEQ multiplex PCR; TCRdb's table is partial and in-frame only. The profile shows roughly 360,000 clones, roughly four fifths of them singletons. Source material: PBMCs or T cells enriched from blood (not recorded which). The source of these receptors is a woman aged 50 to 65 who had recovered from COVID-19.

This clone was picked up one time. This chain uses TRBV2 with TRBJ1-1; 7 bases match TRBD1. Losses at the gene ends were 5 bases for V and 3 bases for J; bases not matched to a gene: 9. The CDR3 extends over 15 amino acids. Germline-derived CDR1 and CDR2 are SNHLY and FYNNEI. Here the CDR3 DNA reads TGTGCCAGCAGTATCCAGGAGGGGGCTCACACTGAAGCTTTCTTT. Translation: CASSIQEGAHTEAFF.

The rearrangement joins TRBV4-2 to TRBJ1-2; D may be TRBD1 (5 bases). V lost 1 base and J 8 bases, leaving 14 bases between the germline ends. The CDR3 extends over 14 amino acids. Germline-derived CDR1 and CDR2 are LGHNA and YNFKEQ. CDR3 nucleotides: TGTGCCAGCAGCCAAGTGACAGACAAGGAGGGCTACACCTTC. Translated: CASSQVTDKEGYTF.

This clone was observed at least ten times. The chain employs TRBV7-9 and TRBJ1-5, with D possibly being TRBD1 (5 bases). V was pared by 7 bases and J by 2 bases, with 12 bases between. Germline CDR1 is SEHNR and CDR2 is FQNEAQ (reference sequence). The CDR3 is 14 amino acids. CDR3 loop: CASTGREGNQPQHF. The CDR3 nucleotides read TGTGCCAGCACGGGCAGGGAGGGCAATCAGCCCCAGCATTTT. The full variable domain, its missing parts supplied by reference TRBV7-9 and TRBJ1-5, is DTGVSQNPRHKITKRGQNVTFRCDPISEHNRLYWYRQTLGQGPEFLTYFQNEAQLEKSRLLSDRFSAERPKGSFSTLEIQRTEQGDSAMYLCASTGREGNQPQHFGDGTRLSIL.

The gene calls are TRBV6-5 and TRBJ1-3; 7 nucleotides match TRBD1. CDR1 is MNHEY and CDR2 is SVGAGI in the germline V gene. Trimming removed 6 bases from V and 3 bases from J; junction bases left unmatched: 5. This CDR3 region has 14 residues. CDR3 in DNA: TGTGCCAGCAGGAGGGGGCGCATTGGAAACACCATATATTTT. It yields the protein CASRRGRIGNTIYF.

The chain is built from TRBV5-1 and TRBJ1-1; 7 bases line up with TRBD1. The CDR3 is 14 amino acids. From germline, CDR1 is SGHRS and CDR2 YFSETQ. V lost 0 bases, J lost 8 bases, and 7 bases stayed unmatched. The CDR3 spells CASSLEGARREAFF. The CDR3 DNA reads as TGCGCCAGCAGCTTGGAGGGGGCCCGTCGGGAAGCTTTCTTT.

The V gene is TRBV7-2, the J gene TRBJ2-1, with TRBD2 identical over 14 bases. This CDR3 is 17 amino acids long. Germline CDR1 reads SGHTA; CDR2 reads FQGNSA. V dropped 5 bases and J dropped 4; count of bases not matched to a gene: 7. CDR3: CASSKEGLAGVYNEQFF. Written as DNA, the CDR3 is TGTGCCAGCAGCAAAGAGGGACTAGCGGGGGTTTACAATGAGCAGTTCTTC.

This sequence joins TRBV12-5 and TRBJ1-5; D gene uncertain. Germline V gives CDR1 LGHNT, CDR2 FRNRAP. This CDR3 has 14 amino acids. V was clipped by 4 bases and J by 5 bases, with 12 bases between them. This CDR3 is CASGSRDRDQPQHF. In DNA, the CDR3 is TGTGCTAGTGGTTCCCGAGATCGGGATCAGCCCCAGCATTTT.

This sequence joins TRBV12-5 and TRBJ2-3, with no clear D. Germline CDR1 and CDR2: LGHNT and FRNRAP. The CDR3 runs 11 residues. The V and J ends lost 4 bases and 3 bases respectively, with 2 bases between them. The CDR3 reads CASGSTDTQYF. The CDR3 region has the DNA TGTGCTAGTGGTTCGACAGATACGCAGTATTTT.

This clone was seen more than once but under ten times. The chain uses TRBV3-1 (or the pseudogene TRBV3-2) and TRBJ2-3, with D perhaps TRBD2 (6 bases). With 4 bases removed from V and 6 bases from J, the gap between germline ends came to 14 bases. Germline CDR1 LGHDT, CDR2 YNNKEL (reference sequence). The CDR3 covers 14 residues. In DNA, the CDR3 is TGTGCCAGCAGCCGGGACTCCCTGGCGGATACGCAGTATTTT. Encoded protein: CASSRDSLADTQYF.

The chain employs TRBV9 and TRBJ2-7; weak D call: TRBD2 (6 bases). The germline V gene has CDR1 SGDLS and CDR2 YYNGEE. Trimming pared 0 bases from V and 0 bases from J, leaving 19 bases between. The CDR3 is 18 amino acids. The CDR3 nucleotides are TGTGCCAGCAGCGTAGGGTTGGGTAGCGGATCACTCTCCTACGAGCAGTACTTC. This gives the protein CASSVGLGSGSLSYEQYF.

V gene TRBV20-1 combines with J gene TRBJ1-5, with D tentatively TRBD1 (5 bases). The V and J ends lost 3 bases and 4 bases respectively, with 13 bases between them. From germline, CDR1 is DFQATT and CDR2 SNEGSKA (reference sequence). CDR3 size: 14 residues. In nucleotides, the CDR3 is TGCAGTGCTAGTTTAGGGGATGTTAATCAGCCCCAGCATTTT. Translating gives CSASLGDVNQPQHF.

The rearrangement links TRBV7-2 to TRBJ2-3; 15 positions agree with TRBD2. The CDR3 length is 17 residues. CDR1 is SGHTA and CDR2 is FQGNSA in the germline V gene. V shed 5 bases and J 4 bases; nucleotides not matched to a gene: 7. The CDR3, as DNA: TGTGCCAGCAGCAATTCCGGGACTAGCGGGAGGCCAGATACGCAGTATTTT. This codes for CASSNSGTSGRPDTQYF.

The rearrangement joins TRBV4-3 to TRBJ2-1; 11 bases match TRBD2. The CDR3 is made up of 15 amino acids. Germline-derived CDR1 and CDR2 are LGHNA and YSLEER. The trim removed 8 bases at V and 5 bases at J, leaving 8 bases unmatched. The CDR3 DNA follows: TGCGCCAGCTCTGGGGGACTAGCGGCTAACAATGAGCAGTTCTTC. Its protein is CASSGGLAANNEQFF.

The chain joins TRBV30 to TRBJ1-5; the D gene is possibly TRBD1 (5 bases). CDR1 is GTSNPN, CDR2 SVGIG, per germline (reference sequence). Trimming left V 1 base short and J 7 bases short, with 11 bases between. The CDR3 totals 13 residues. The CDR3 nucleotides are TGTGCCTGGAGTGGGGGCACGGCGCAGCCCCAGCATTTT. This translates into CAWSGGTAQPQHF.

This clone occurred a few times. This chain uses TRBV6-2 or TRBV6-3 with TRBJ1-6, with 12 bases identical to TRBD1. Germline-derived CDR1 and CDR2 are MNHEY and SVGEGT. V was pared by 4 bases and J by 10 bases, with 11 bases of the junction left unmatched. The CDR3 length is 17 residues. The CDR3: CASSSYRDRGHRSPLHF. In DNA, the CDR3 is TGTGCCAGCAGTTCTTACCGGGACAGGGGGCATCGGTCACCCCTCCACTTT.

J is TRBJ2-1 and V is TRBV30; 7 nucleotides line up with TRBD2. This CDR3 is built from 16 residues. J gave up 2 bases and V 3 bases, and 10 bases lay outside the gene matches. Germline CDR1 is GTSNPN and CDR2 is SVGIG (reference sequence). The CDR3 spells CAWREKAGFPYNEQFF. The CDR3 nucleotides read TGTGCCTGGAGAGAAAAAGCGGGGTTTCCCTACAATGAGCAGTTCTTC.

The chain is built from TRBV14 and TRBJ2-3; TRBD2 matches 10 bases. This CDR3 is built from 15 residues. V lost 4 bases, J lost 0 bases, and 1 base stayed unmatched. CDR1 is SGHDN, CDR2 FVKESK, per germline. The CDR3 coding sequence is TGTGCCAGCAGCCGGACTAGCGGTAGCACAGATACGCAGTATTTT. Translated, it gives CASSRTSGSTDTQYF.

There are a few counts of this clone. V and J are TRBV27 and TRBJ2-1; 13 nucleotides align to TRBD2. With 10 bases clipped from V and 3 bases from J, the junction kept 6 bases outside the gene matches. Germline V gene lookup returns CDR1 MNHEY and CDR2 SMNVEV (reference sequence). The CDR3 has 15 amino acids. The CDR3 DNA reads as TGTGCCACCATCGGGACTAGCGGGAACTACAATGAGCAGTTCTTC. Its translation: CATIGTSGNYNEQFF.

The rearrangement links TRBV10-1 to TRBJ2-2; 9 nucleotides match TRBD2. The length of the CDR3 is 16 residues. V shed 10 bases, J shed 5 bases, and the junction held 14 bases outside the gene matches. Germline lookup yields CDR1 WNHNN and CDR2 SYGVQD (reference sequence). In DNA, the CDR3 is TGCGCCAACCTACAACCTAGCGGGGTATTTACCGGGGAGCTGTTTTTT. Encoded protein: CANLQPSGVFTGELFF.

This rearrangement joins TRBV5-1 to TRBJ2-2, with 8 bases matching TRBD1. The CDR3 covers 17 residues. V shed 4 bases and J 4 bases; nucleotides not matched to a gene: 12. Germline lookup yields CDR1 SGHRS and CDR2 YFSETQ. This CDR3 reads CASSPAGGRFGTGELFF. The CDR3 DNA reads TGCGCCAGCAGCCCCGCAGGGGGCAGGTTTGGCACCGGGGAGCTGTTTTTT.

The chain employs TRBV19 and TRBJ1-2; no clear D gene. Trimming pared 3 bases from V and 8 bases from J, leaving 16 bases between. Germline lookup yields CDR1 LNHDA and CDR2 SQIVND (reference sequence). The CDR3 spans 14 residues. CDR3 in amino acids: CASSIEPGIWGYTF. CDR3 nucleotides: TGTGCCAGTAGTATCGAACCGGGAATATGGGGCTACACCTTC.

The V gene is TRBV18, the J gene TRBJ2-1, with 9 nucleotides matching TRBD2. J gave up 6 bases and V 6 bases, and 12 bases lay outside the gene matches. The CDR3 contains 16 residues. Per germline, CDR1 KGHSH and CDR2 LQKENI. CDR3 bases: TGTGCCAGCTCCCCCCCGCTAGCGGGAAGAGGCAATGAGCAGTTCTTC. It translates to CASSPPLAGRGNEQFF. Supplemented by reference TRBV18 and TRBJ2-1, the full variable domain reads NAGVMQNPRHLVRRRGQEARLRCSPMKGHSHVYWYRQLPEEGLKFMVYLQKENIIDESGMPKERFSAEFPKEGPSILRIQQVVRGDSAAYFCASSPPLAGRGNEQFFGPGTRLTVL.

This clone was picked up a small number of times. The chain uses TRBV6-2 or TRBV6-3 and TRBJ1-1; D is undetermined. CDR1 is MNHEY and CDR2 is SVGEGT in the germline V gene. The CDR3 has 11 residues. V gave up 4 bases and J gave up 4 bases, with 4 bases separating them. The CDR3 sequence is CASSSLTEAFF. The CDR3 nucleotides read TGTGCCAGCAGTTCCCTCACTGAAGCTTTCTTT.

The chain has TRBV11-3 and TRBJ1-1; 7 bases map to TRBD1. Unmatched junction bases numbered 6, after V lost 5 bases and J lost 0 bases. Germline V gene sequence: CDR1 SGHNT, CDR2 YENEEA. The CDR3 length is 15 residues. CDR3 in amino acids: CASSRDSRMNTEAFF. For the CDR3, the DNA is TGTGCCAGCAGCCGGGACAGCAGAATGAACACTGAAGCTTTCTTT.

The chain's CDR3 is CASSLDSLAGGPYEQYF. CDR3 DNA: TGTGCCAGCAGCTTAGATAGTCTAGCGGGAGGGCCGTACGAGCAGTACTTC. The rearrangement uses TRBV7-4 and TRBJ2-7, with 12 bases matching TRBD2. Germline trimming cut 1 base from V and 4 bases from J; bases unmatched to any gene: 8. Germline CDR1 and CDR2: SGHVT and SQSDAQ. This CDR3 has 17 amino acids.

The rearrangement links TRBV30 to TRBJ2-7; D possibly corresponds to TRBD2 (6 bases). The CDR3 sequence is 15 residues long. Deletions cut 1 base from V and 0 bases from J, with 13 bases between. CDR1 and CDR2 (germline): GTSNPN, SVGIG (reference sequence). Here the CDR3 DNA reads TGTGCCTGGAGTGGTGTCACAGCGGGCTCCTACGAGCAGTACTTC. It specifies CAWSGVTAGSYEQYF.

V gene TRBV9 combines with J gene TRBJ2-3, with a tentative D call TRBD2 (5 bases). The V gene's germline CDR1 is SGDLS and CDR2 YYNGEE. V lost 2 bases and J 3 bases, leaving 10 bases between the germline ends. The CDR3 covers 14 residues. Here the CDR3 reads CASSVFRDTDTQYF. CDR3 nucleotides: TGTGCCAGCAGCGTTTTCCGGGATACAGATACGCAGTATTTT.

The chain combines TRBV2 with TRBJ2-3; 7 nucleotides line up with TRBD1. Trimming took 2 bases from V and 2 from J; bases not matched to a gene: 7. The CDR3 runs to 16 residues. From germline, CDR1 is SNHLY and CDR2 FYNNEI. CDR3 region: CASSEWGQPYTDTQYF. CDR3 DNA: TGTGCCAGCAGTGAATGGGGACAGCCTTACACAGATACGCAGTATTTT.